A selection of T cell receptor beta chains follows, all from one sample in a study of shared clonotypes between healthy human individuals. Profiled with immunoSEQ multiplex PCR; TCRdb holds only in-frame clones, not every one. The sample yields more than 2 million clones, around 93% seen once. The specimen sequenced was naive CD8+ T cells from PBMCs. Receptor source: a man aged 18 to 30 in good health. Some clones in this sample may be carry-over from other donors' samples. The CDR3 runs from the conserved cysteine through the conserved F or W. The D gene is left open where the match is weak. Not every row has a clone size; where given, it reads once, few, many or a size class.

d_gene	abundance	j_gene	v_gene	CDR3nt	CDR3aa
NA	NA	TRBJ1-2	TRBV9	TGTGCCAGCAGCAAGACCCGGGCCACTAACTATGGCTACACCTTC	CASSKTRATNYGYTF
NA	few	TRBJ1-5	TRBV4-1	TGCGCCAGCAGCCAAGATTGGGGGAGCAATCAGCCCCAGCATTTT	CASSQDWGSNQPQHF
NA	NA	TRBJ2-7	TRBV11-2	TGTGCCAGCAGCTCGGTTTCAGGGATCTCCTACGAGCAGTACTTC	CASSSVSGISYEQYF
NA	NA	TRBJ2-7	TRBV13	TGTGCCAGCAGCTTAACCGGGATCGGGACCTACGAGCAGTACTTC	CASSLTGIGTYEQYF
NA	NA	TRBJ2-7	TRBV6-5	TGTGCCAGCAGTTCTCCGGGACTTCCCTACGAGCAGTACTTC	CASSSPGLPYEQYF
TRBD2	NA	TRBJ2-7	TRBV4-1	TGCGCCAGCAGCCAAGATAAGACTCTCGCGGGAGCCCCTCAGGTGCAGTACTTC	CASSQDKTLAGAPQVQYF
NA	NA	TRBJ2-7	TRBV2	TGTGCCAGCAGGAGGGTTACAGGGATTGGTAGTTACGAGCAGTACTTC	CASRRVTGIGSYEQYF
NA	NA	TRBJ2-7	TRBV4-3	TGCGCCAGCAGCCCCCGGGACACCCCTCCCAACGAGCAGTACTTC	CASSPRDTPPNEQYF
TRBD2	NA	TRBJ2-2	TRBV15	TGTGCCACCAGCGGCCGACTAGCGGGAGCGTCCGGGGAGCTGTTTTTT	CATSGRLAGASGELFF
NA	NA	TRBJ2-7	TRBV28	TGTGCCAGCAGTTTAGGCGGTTACGAGCAGTACTTC	CASSLGGYEQYF
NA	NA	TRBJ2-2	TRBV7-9	TGTGCCAGCAGCGTGGGGGGCAGGGCCGGGGAGCTGTTTTTT	CASSVGGRAGELFF
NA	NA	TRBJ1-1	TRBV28	TGTGCCAGCGGGGCGGAGCCTGAAGCTTTCTTT	CASGAEPEAFF
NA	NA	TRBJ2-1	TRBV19	TGTGCCAGTAGTATTGTGGGGGGAACCTACAATGAGCAGTTCTTC	CASSIVGGTYNEQFF
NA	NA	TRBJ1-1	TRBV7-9	TGTGCCAGCAGCGACTGGGACACCGCGAACACTGAAGCTTTCTTT	CASSDWDTANTEAFF
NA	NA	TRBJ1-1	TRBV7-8	TGTGCCAGCAGCCAAAATGGGGCAGAAGCTTTCTTT	CASSQNGAEAFF
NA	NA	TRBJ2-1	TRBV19	TGTGCCAGTAGTATAGGAAGGAGCTCCTACAATGAGCAGTTCTTC	CASSIGRSSYNEQFF
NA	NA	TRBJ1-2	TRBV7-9	TGTGCCAGCAGATACGACAAAGGGGAGAGAATTGGCTACACCTTC	CASRYDKGERIGYTF
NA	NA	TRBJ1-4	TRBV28	TGTGCCAGCAGTGCGGGGGCAGGTCTTAATGAAAAACTGTTTTTT	CASSAGAGLNEKLFF
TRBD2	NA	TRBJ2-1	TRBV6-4	TGTGCCAGCAGTGAGACTAGCAGGAATGAGCAGTTCTTC	CASSETSRNEQFF
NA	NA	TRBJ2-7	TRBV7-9	TGTGCCACTTCGACTGGGGTGGGCACCCAGTACTTC	CATSTGVGTQYF